The 19 T cell receptor beta chains listed next were all sequenced from one sample in a study of blood T cell repertoires in COVID-19 (dated by TCRdb to the early 2020s). Library preparation was by the immunoSEQ multiplex PCR assay. TCRdb took over this immuneACCESS table, retaining in-frame rearrangements with V and J assigned. Such tables are incomplete; in checked studies, under half of the missing clones stem from an unresolved V gene, and the remainder is unexplained. The sample profile shows 250,000 to 300,000 clones; about nine tenths of them were found once. The top ten hold approximately 12% of the sample. Material: peripheral blood. The origin of the receptors is a woman aged 60-75 years with acute or convalescent COVID-19.

The V and J genes are TRBV15 and TRBJ1-2, with a weak D call TRBD1 (6 bases). Between the trimmed V and J ends, which lost 5 bases and 6 bases, there was a span of 19 bases. The CDR3 length is 15 residues. Per germline, CDR1 LNHNV and CDR2 YYDKDF (reference sequence). The CDR3 spells CATSARAGADNGYTF. CDR3 nucleotide sequence: TGTGCCACCAGCGCCCGCGCAGGGGCGGACAATGGCTACACCTTC.

This clone appeared a single time. V gene TRBV7-2 combines with J gene TRBJ2-7; TRBD2 matches 11 bases. V was clipped by 1 base and J by 2 bases; unmatched bases: 13. The CDR3 loop spans 19 amino acids. Germline lookup yields CDR1 SGHTA and CDR2 FQGNSA. The CDR3 spells CASSLEGTIAGGPAYEQYF. The CDR3 bases are TGTGCCAGCAGCTTAGAAGGGACAATAGCGGGGGGGCCCGCCTACGAGCAGTACTTC.

This rearrangement joins TRBV28 to TRBJ2-2; 9 bases are shared with TRBD1. The CDR3 has 15 amino acids. The germline CDR1 and CDR2 sequences are MDHEN and SYDVKM. The V and J ends lost 3 bases and 7 bases, in that order; junction bases with no gene match: 6. CDR3 nucleotide sequence: TGTGCCAGCAGTTTGAACAGGGGGCGTAGCGGGGAGCTGTTTTTT. Translating gives CASSLNRGRSGELFF.

The V and J genes are TRBV5-5 and TRBJ1-5; D not certain. The V gene's germline CDR1 is SGHKS and CDR2 YYEKEE (reference sequence). The CDR3 runs 13 residues. Trimming shortened V by 5 bases and J by 7 bases, and 13 bases separated the two germline ends. CDR3 bases: TGTGCCAGCAGTTCGGACTCTCGCCAGCCCCAGCATTTT. It translates to CASSSDSRQPQHF.

J is TRBJ1-2 and V is TRBV7-8; 8 bases fit TRBD1. The germline CDR1 and CDR2 sequences are SGHVS and FQNEAQ. The CDR3 is 13 residues long. V trimming: 5 bases; J trimming: 4 bases; junction bases outside the gene matches: 3. The CDR3 spells CASSRDRTYGYTF. DNA of the CDR3: TGTGCCAGCAGCCGGGACAGGACCTATGGCTACACCTTC.

The chain uses TRBV24-1 and TRBJ2-7; a possible D gene is TRBD1 (5 bases). The CDR3 extends over 14 amino acids. V shed 4 bases and J shed 0 bases, with 9 bases lying between them. Germline V gives CDR1 KGHDR, CDR2 SFDVKD. The CDR3 nucleotides read TGTGCCACCAGTGACCCAAGGGGCTCCTACGAGCAGTACTTC. It specifies CATSDPRGSYEQYF.

This clone was recorded once. V gene TRBV6-2 or TRBV6-3 combines with J gene TRBJ1-6; 7 bases fit TRBD1. Germline loops: CDR1 MNHEY, CDR2 SVGEGT. The V gene end was trimmed by 4 bases and the J gene end by 8 bases; junction bases not matched to a gene: 8. The CDR3 is made up of 15 amino acids. As DNA, the CDR3 is TGTGCCAGCAGTTCCCGCGGAGGGGGCTATTCACCCCTCCACTTT. Protein sequence: CASSSRGGGYSPLHF.

The V and J genes are TRBV7-9 and TRBJ1-2; no clear D. The germline CDR1 and CDR2 sequences are SEHNR and FQNEAQ (reference sequence). This CDR3 is 15 amino acids long. V was pared by 1 base and J by 1 base, with 10 bases between. The CDR3: CASSLGTRNNYGYTF. The CDR3 DNA reads as TGTGCCAGCAGCTTAGGAACCAGGAATAACTATGGCTACACCTTC.

V and J are TRBV5-1 and TRBJ1-3, with D possibly matching TRBD1 (6 bases). Germline-derived CDR1 and CDR2 are SGHRS and YFSETQ. CDR3 length equals 16 residues. V was clipped by 0 bases and J by 0 bases, with 10 bases between them. CDR3 coding DNA: TGCGCCAGCAGCTTGGGTCCAGGGGCCTCTGGAAACACCATATATTTT. Translation gives CASSLGPGASGNTIYF.

This chain connects TRBV14 to TRBJ1-1; no definite D call. V was cut by 1 base and J by 4 bases, with 19 bases left in between. The CDR3 covers 17 residues. Germline assignment: CDR1 SGHDN and CDR2 FVKESK. The chain's CDR3 is CASSQARGKGKGTEAFF. For the CDR3, the DNA is TGTGCCAGCAGCCAAGCCCGGGGTAAAGGAAAGGGCACTGAAGCTTTCTTT.

The V and J genes are TRBV10-3 and TRBJ1-2, with D possibly matching TRBD1 (5 bases). The V gene lost 3 bases and the J gene lost 10 bases, with 12 bases spanning the gap. The CDR3 covers 12 residues. Germline CDR1 is ENHRY and CDR2 is SYGVKD. CDR3: CAISEGQGDYTF. CDR3 in DNA: TGTGCCATCAGTGAAGGGCAGGGTGACTACACCTTC.

In DNA form, the CDR3 reads TGTGCCAGCAGCCAATATCCGGCGGGCACCCCCACAGATACGCAGTATTTT. Protein product: CASSQYPAGTPTDTQYF. This sequence joins TRBV7-2 and TRBJ2-3, with D tentatively TRBD2 (5 bases). The CDR3 consists of 17 residues. In germline, CDR1 is SGHTA, CDR2 FQGNSA. Trimming took off 5 bases at V and 2 bases at J, with 20 bases between the two ends.

V gene TRBV28 combines with J gene TRBJ1-2, with a tentative D call TRBD1 (5 bases). This CDR3 contains 12 residues. Germline V gene sequence: CDR1 MDHEN, CDR2 SYDVKM. Deletions cut 5 bases from V and 5 bases from J, with 9 bases between. CDR3 nucleotide sequence: TGTGCCAGCAGTGCCTCAGGGTATGGCTACACCTTC. Amino acid sequence: CASSASGYGYTF.

The gene calls are TRBV20-1 and TRBJ1-6; 7 positions match TRBD1. CDR1 and CDR2 (germline): DFQATT, SNEGSKA (reference sequence). This CDR3 spans 17 amino acids. V shed 3 bases, J shed 0 bases, and the junction held 8 bases outside the gene matches. CDR3 nucleotides: TGCAGTGCTAGTTCCGCAGGGGGTGGCTCCTATAATTCACCCCTCCACTTT. This encodes CSASSAGGGSYNSPLHF.

This rearrangement joins TRBV9 to TRBJ2-6; TRBD2 matches at 10 bases. Germline loops: CDR1 SGDLS, CDR2 YYNGEE. The J segment lost 3 bases and the V segment lost 4 bases, leaving 13 bases of the junction unmatched. CDR3 length: 19 amino acids. CDR3 coding DNA: TGTGCCAGCAGCTCAATGGGAGCGGGAGGGCCTTATGGGGCCAACGTCCTGACTTTC. Its protein product is CASSSMGAGGPYGANVLTF.

The chain links TRBV11-2 to TRBJ2-7; 12 positions match TRBD1. V gave up 4 bases and J gave up 5 bases; unmatched junction bases: 6. CDR1 and CDR2 (germline): SGHAT, FQNNGV. CDR3 length: 15 residues. The CDR3 DNA follows: TGTGCCAGCAGCTCCGCCCGGGACAGGGGGCACGAGCAGTACTTC. This translates into CASSSARDRGHEQYF.

This chain uses TRBV9 with TRBJ2-7; perhaps TRBD2 as D (6 bases). The V end was cut by 2 bases, the J end by 3 bases, with 12 bases between. Germline V gene lookup returns CDR1 SGDLS and CDR2 YYNGEE. The CDR3 spans 14 residues. The chain's CDR3 is CASSVGGLFYEQYF. The CDR3 DNA reads as TGTGCCAGCAGCGTGGGGGGTCTCTTCTACGAGCAGTACTTC. Based on the CDR3 plus reference TRBV9 and TRBJ2-7, the full variable domain is DSGVTQTPKHLITATGQRVTLRCSPRSGDLSVYWYQQSLDQGLQFLIQYYNGEERAKGNILERFSAQQFPDLHSELNLSSLELGDSALYFCASSVGGLFYEQYFGPGTRLTVT.

The sample holds a few counts of this clone. The V and J genes are TRBV9 and TRBJ1-3; perhaps TRBD1 as D (6 bases). Germline CDR1 reads SGDLS; CDR2 reads YYNGEE. V dropped 0 bases and J dropped 4 bases, with 14 bases sitting between them. This CDR3 contains 16 residues. The CDR3: CASSVAGVFSGNTIYF. The CDR3 DNA sequence: TGTGCCAGCAGCGTAGCAGGGGTATTCTCGGGAAACACCATATATTTT.

V gene TRBV27 combines with J gene TRBJ2-2, with TRBD2 as a possible D gene (7 bases). The germline V gene has CDR1 MNHEY and CDR2 SMNVEV (reference sequence). The V gene lost 4 bases and the J gene lost 4 bases, with 19 bases spanning the gap. This CDR3 is built from 17 residues. The CDR3 sequence: CASSSTLGRGGTGELFF. The CDR3 region has the DNA TGTGCCAGCAGTTCAACCCTGGGAAGGGGGGGCACCGGGGAGCTGTTTTTT.